This T cell receptor beta chain was profiled in a study of blood T cell repertoires in COVID-19. Libraries were prepared by immunoSEQ multiplex PCR; TCRdb keeps only in-frame clonotypes and omits some of them. The repertoire holds a few hundred thousand clones, with approximately 80% as singletons. Sequenced sample: PBMCs or T cells enriched from blood (not recorded which). The TCR was taken from a woman aged 40 to 49 with acute COVID-19.

CDR3: CASSPKGQDNYEQYF. In DNA, the CDR3 is TGTGCCAGCAGCCCAAAGGGACAGGACAACTACGAGCAGTACTTC. The chain combines TRBV5-4 with TRBJ2-7, with 8 bases matching TRBD1. In germline, CDR1 is SGHNT, CDR2 YYREEE (reference sequence). The length of the CDR3 is 15 residues. V shed 4 bases and J 3 bases; nucleotides not matched to a gene: 9. The full variable domain, its missing parts supplied by reference TRBV5-4 and TRBJ2-7, is ETGVTQSPTHLIKTRGQQVTLRCSSQSGHNTVSWYQQALGQGPQFIFQYYREEENGRGNFPPRFSGLQFPNYSSELNVNALELDDSALYLCASSPKGQDNYEQYFGPGTRLTVT.